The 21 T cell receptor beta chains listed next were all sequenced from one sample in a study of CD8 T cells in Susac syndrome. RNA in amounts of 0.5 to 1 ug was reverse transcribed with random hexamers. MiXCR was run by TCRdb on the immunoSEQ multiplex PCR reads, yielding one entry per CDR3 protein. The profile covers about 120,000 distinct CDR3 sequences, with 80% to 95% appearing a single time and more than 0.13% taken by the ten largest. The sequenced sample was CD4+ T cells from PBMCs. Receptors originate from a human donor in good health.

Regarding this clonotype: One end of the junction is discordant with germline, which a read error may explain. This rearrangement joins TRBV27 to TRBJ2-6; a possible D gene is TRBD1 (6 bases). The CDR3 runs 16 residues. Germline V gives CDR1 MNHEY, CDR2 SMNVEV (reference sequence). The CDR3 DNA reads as TGTGCCAGCAGTCGCGCAGGGGCCTCTGGGGCCAACGTCCTGATTTTC. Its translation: CASSRAGASGANVLIF.

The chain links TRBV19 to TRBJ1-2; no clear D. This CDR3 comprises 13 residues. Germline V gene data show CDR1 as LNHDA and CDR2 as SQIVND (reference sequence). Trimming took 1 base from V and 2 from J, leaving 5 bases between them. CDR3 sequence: CASSIGLNYGYTF. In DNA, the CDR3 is TGTGCCAGTAGTATAGGATTGAACTATGGCTACACCTTC.

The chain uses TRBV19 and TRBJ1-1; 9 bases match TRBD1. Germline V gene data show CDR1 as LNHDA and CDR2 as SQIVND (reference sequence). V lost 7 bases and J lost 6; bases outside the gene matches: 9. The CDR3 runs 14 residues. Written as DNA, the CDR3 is TGTGCCAGTAACTCCCGGGACAGGGTTCCTGAAGCTTTCTTT. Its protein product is CASNSRDRVPEAFF.

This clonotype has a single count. The CDR3, as DNA: TGTGCCAGCAGGAACCGGGGCGACTATGGCTACACCTTC. This translates into CASRNRGDYGYTF. The chain joins TRBV6-2 or TRBV6-3 to TRBJ1-2, with a tentative D call TRBD1 (5 bases). The CDR3 has 13 amino acids. V dropped 6 bases and J dropped 3 bases, with 11 bases sitting between them. The germline V gene has CDR1 MNHEY and CDR2 SVGEGT.

CDR3 sequence: CSAREVTDLNTEAFF. The CDR3 DNA reads TGCAGTGCTAGAGAAGTTACAGACTTGAACACTGAAGCTTTCTTT. The chain recombines TRBV20-1 with TRBJ1-1; D is uncertain. The germline V gene encodes CDR1 DFQATT and CDR2 SNEGSKA (reference sequence). The V end was cut by 0 bases, the J end by 0 bases, with 11 bases between. The CDR3 loop spans 15 amino acids.

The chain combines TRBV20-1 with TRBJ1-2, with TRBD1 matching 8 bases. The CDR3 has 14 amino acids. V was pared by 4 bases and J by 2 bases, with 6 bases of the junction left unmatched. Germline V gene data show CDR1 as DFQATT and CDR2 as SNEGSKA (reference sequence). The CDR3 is CSANSGDRNYGYTF. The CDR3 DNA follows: TGCAGTGCTAACTCCGGGGACAGGAACTATGGCTACACCTTC.

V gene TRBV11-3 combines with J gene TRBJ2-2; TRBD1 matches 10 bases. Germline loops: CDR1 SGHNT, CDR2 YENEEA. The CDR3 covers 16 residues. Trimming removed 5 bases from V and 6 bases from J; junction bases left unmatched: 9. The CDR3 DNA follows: TGTGCCAGCAGCCCGGGACAGGGGACCATCCCCGGGGAGCTGTTTTTT. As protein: CASSPGQGTIPGELFF.

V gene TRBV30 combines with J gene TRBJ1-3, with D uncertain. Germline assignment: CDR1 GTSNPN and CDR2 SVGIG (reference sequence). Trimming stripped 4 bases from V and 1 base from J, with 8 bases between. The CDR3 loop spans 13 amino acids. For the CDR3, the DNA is TGTGCCTGGAATCATTTATCTGGAAACACCATATATTTT. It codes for CAWNHLSGNTIYF.

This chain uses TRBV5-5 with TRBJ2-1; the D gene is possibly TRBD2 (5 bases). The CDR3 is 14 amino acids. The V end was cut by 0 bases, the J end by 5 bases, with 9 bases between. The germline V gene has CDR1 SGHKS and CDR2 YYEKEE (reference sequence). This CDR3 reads CASSLDGVNNEQFF. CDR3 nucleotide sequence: TGTGCCAGCAGCTTGGACGGGGTTAACAATGAGCAGTTCTTC.

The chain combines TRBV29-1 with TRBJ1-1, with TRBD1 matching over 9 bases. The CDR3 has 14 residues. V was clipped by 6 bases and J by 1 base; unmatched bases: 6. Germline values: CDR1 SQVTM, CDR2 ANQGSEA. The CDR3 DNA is TGCAGCGTCACCCGGGACAGGGCGAACACTGAAGCTTTCTTT. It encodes CSVTRDRANTEAFF.

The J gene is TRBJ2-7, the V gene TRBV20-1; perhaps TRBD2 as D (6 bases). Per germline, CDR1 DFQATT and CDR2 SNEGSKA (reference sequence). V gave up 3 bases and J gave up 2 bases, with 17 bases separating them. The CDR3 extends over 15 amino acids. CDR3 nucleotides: TGCAGTGCTAGCGGGGGTGGAGTGCTAACCTACGAGCAGTACTTC. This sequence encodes CSASGGGVLTYEQYF.

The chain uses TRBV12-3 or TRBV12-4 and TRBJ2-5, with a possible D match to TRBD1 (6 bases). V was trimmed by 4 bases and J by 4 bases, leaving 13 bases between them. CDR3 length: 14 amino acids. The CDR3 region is CASSYRVLGETQYF. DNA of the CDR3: TGTGCCAGCAGTTACAGGGTATTGGGAGAGACCCAGTACTTC.

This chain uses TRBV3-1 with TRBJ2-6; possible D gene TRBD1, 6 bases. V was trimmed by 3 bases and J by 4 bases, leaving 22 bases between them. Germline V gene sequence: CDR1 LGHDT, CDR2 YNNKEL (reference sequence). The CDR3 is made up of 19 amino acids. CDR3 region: CASSQSRRGQSSGANVLTF. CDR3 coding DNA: TGTGCCAGCAGCCAGAGTAGGAGAGGACAGAGTTCCGGGGCCAACGTCCTGACTTTC.

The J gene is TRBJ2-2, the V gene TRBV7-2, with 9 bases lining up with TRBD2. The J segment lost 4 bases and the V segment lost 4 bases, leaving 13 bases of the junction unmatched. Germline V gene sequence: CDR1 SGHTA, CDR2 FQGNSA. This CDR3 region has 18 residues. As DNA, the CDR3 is TGTGCCAGCAGCTATGTGGTTAGACTAGCGGCCTCCACCGGGGAGCTGTTTTTT. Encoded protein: CASSYVVRLAASTGELFF.

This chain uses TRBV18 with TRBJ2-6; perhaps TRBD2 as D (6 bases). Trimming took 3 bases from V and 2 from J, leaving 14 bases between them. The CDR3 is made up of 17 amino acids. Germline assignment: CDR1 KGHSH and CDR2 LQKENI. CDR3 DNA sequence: TGTGCCAGCTCACCCCAGGAGGGGTCCGCTGGGGCCAACGTCCTGACTTTC. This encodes CASSPQEGSAGANVLTF.

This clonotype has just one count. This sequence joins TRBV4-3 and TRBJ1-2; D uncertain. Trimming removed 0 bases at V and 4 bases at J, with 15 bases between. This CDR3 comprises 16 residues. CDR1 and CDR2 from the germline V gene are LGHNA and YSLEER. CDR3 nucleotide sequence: TGCGCCAGCAGCCAAGAGAGTAGGATGAGTCCCTATGGCTACACCTTC. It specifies CASSQESRMSPYGYTF.

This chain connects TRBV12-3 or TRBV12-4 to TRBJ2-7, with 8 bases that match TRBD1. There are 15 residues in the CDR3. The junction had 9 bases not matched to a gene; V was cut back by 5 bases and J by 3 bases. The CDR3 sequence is CASSQPQGALYEQYF. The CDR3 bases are TGTGCCAGCAGTCAGCCCCAGGGGGCCCTCTACGAGCAGTACTTC.

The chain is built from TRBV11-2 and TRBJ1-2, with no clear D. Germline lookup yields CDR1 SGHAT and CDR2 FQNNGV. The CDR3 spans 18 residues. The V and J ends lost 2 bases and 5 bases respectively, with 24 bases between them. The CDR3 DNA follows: TGTGCCAGCAGCTTAAGCGACACGACGGCGGTCCATTCATATGGCTACACCTTC. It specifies CASSLSDTTAVHSYGYTF.

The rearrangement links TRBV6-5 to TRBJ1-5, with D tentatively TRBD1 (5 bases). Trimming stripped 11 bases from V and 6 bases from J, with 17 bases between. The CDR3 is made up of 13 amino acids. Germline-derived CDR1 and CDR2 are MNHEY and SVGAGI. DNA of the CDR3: TGTGCCTGCGGGCCAGGGTTCAGTCAGCCCCAGCATTTT. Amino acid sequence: CACGPGFSQPQHF.

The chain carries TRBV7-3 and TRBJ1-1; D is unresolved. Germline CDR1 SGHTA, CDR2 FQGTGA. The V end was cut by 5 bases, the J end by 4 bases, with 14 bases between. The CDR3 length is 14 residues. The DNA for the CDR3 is TGTGCCAGCAGCCTAAACGCGTTAGGCACTGAAGCTTTCTTT. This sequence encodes CASSLNALGTEAFF.

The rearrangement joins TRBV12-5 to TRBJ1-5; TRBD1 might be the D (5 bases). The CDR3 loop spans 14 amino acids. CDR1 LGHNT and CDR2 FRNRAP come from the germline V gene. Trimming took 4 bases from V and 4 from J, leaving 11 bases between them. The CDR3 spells CASGSQQENQPQHF. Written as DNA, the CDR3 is TGTGCTAGTGGTTCTCAACAGGAAAATCAGCCCCAGCATTTT.